Sequencing of this TCR beta chain was carried out in a study of blood T cell repertoires in COVID-19 (dated by TCRdb to the early 2020s). About the study as a whole: Samples covering the acute and convalescent phases of COVID-19 were provided by collaborators in the United States, Italy and Spain. The prospective study material was composed of cDNA or gDNA derived from T cells, B-cell-depleted T cells, or PBMCs. Subjects who had been exposed to COVID-19, were actively infected with it, or had recovered from it provided the deeply sampled blood TCRbeta repertoires that made up the dataset. The repertoires were made available in a free public database intended to serve as a resource for research on the immune response to SARS-CoV-2. Samples were obtained from the ongoing ImmuneRACE study (first 160 participants) and from over 1,000 subjects provided by 6 global collaborators. Sample metadata almost always included a de-identified subject ID, COVID-19 status, age in years and sex. HLA class I and class II types, where available, came from metadata supplied by the sample provider rather than from assay-based typing. Overall study outcomes, separate from this receptor: How much clinical and demographic metadata was included differed by source and by participant, and the metadata was provided uncurated.

The collaborating institutions used their own protocols to collect whole blood in K2EDTA tubes. For TCRbeta analysis, collaborators shipped samples in one of three forms: frozen whole blood, isolated PBMCs, or DNA extracted from either of those sample types. TCRbeta CDR3 regions were amplified from genomic DNA by means of the immunoSEQ Assay, a bias-controlled multiplex PCR. On the study's bioinformatics: Within the assay, amplification of reference gene primers was used to estimate how many nucleated cells each sample contained. To quantify the absolute abundance of each unique TCRbeta CDR3 rearrangement, sequence reads were collapsed and filtered. For each sample, productive Simpson clonality was calculated as the square root of Simpson's diversity index over productive rearrangements. In TCRdb, the immuneACCESS table is reduced to in-frame sequences with V and J assigned. These tables do not hold every clone; where another copy was compared, an unresolved V gene accounts for under half, and the others remain unexplained. V, J and clone size are those of that table, while D and trimming were read from the DNA. The sample table holds some 250,000 clones, of which 75% to 90% were seen once. About 2.1% of the sample lies in the top ten.

The CDR3 goes from the cysteine to the phenylalanine over 14 residues. Here the CDR3 DNA is all that survives: 42 bases in frame from base 1. Deletion took 1 base off V and 4 bases off J, with a span of 8 bases between the germline ends. CDR1 and CDR2, per the germline V gene, are MGHRA and YSYEKL. Points on this clone: What antigen it recognizes has not been identified. No much larger clonotype is one base removed from it; base qualities were not supplied.

The material sequenced was peripheral blood. The sequence is built from TRBV4-1 and TRBJ1-5; no D gene is confidently identified. This TCR was recovered from a man between 25 and 39 years old with active or convalescent COVID-19. The nucleotide sequence reads as follows: TGCGCCAGCAGCCAAGTAGGCAGGAATCAGCCCCAGCATTTT. This yields the protein CASSQVGRNQPQHF.